The rows below give T cell receptor beta chains drawn from one sample of a study of CD8+CD57+ T cells in acquired aplastic anemia. One entry per CDR3 protein results from TCRdb running MiXCR on the reads. Among about 160,000 distinct CDR3 sequences listed, roughly 48% were seen once. Sequenced material: sorted CD4+, CD8+, or CD8+CD57+ T cells (not recorded which) from PBMCs. The receptors here all came from a human donor with aplastic anemia. Each CDR3 is given without its conserved first and last residue. Some rows have no size entry. The others give once, few or many, or a class for an expanded clone.

v_call: TRBV19; j_call: TRBJ2-3; clone_size: .; cdr3_aa: ASSTSTDRTQY
v_call: TRBV25-1; j_call: TRBJ2-2; clone_size: .; cdr3_aa: ASKEGTGELF
v_call: TRBV29-1; j_call: TRBJ2-7; clone_size: many; cdr3_aa: SVQDRGSDEQY
v_call: TRBV9; j_call: TRBJ2-1; clone_size: many; cdr3_aa: ASSLRLAGENNEQF
v_call: TRBV7-6; j_call: TRBJ1-4; clone_size: .; cdr3_aa: ASSLVGITNEKLF
v_call: TRBV2; j_call: TRBJ2-5; clone_size: once; cdr3_aa: ASSTGFGTQY
v_call: TRBV15; j_call: TRBJ2-7; clone_size: .; cdr3_aa: ATSTSGYQGEQY
v_call: TRBV20-1; j_call: TRBJ1-5; clone_size: .; cdr3_aa: SARRDSSNQPQH
v_call: TRBV6-1; j_call: TRBJ1-5; clone_size: few; cdr3_aa: ASRRGQGNLGNQPQH
v_call: TRBV18; j_call: TRBJ2-1; clone_size: .; cdr3_aa: ASSPPTSGIYNEQF
v_call: TRBV7-9; j_call: TRBJ2-2; clone_size: many; cdr3_aa: ASSSAAGELF
v_call: TRBV12-3/TRBV12-4; j_call: TRBJ2-2; clone_size: many; cdr3_aa: ASSLSGSNTGELF
v_call: TRBV2; j_call: TRBJ1-5; clone_size: .; cdr3_aa: ASMTQGGSNQPQH
v_call: TRBV15; j_call: TRBJ1-2; clone_size: few; cdr3_aa: ATSTEISDLNYGYT
v_call: TRBV19; j_call: TRBJ2-5; clone_size: .; cdr3_aa: ASRQQGGVETQY
v_call: TRBV29-1; j_call: TRBJ2-5; clone_size: .; cdr3_aa: SVGLLGLEETQY
v_call: TRBV10-3; j_call: TRBJ2-3; clone_size: few; cdr3_aa: AISDLGGYTDTQY
v_call: TRBV7-9; j_call: TRBJ2-7; clone_size: many; cdr3_aa: ASSPYVSISVHEQY
v_call: TRBV2; j_call: TRBJ1-4; clone_size: .; cdr3_aa: ASSIFRTNEKLF
v_call: TRBV7-9; j_call: TRBJ2-7; clone_size: many; cdr3_aa: ASTDPGSDEQY
v_call: TRBV12-1; j_call: TRBJ1-2; clone_size: .; cdr3_aa: ASSLGGVAGYT
v_call: TRBV2; j_call: TRBJ2-7; clone_size: few; cdr3_aa: ASSEYRGTYEQY
v_call: TRBV6-1; j_call: TRBJ2-7; clone_size: .; cdr3_aa: ASSEAEGVDEQY
v_call: TRBV20-1; j_call: TRBJ2-3; clone_size: many; cdr3_aa: SARDLGAGVEDTQY
v_call: TRBV5-5; j_call: TRBJ1-5; clone_size: .; cdr3_aa: ASSATGGDQPQH
v_call: TRBV19; j_call: TRBJ1-5; clone_size: many; cdr3_aa: ASQWGSQPQH
v_call: TRBV7-3; j_call: TRBJ2-3; clone_size: many; cdr3_aa: ASSLTSRAASTDTQY
v_call: TRBV5-1; j_call: TRBJ1-1; clone_size: .; cdr3_aa: ASSPTGRDTEAF
v_call: TRBV7-9; j_call: TRBJ2-7; clone_size: many; cdr3_aa: ASSLSHEQY
v_call: TRBV5-1; j_call: TRBJ1-2; clone_size: .; cdr3_aa: ASRSGGIYGYT
v_call: TRBV10-2; j_call: TRBJ1-1; clone_size: few; cdr3_aa: ASSPSPDGTEAF
v_call: TRBV25-1; j_call: TRBJ1-2; clone_size: .; cdr3_aa: ASSDIQGAWGYT
v_call: TRBV7-9; j_call: TRBJ2-5; clone_size: many; cdr3_aa: ASSSSALQETQY
v_call: TRBV29-1; j_call: TRBJ1-1; clone_size: few; cdr3_aa: SVRTPTEAF
v_call: TRBV19; j_call: TRBJ2-2; clone_size: .; cdr3_aa: ASSEIGNTGELF
v_call: TRBV5-1; j_call: TRBJ2-7; clone_size: many; cdr3_aa: ASSLQRDPYEQY
v_call: TRBV11-2; j_call: TRBJ2-7; clone_size: many; cdr3_aa: ASSLGGQTYEQY
v_call: TRBV7-2; j_call: TRBJ1-2; clone_size: .; cdr3_aa: ASSLGGLANYGYT
v_call: TRBV19; j_call: TRBJ1-1; clone_size: many; cdr3_aa: ASSLGGRYTEAF
v_call: TRBV12-3/TRBV12-4; j_call: TRBJ1-1; clone_size: .; cdr3_aa: ASSSRGQGNTEAF
v_call: TRBV19; j_call: TRBJ2-7; clone_size: .; cdr3_aa: ASSGGPTYEQY
v_call: TRBV24-1; j_call: TRBJ2-5; clone_size: .; cdr3_aa: ATSDLDSQETQY
v_call: TRBV2; j_call: TRBJ1-6; clone_size: .; cdr3_aa: ASSAGTGYGNSPLH
v_call: TRBV30; j_call: .; clone_size: .; cdr3_aa: AWSGSADTQH
v_call: TRBV20-1; j_call: TRBJ2-1; clone_size: .; cdr3_aa: SAPRTSGGYNEQF
v_call: TRBV2; j_call: TRBJ2-7; clone_size: .; cdr3_aa: ASSDGGYERY
v_call: TRBV20-1; j_call: TRBJ1-4; clone_size: .; cdr3_aa: SASRGTNEKLF
v_call: TRBV6-5; j_call: TRBJ1-2; clone_size: .; cdr3_aa: ASSFDGNYGYT
v_call: TRBV29-1; j_call: TRBJ1-2; clone_size: .; cdr3_aa: SVGQGAHGYT
v_call: TRBV19; j_call: TRBJ2-7; clone_size: many; cdr3_aa: ASSNGFEQY
v_call: TRBV12-3/TRBV12-4; j_call: TRBJ2-2; clone_size: once; cdr3_aa: ASSSGTSGYTGELF
v_call: TRBV3-1; j_call: TRBJ2-3; clone_size: .; cdr3_aa: ASSEPAGGTDTQY
v_call: TRBV19; j_call: TRBJ2-3; clone_size: .; cdr3_aa: ASKLSFAADTQY
v_call: TRBV11-1; j_call: TRBJ2-3; clone_size: .; cdr3_aa: ASTTRGRPVDTQY
v_call: TRBV15; j_call: TRBJ1-1; clone_size: .; cdr3_aa: ATSSSLGVMNTEAF
v_call: TRBV5-1; j_call: TRBJ2-1; clone_size: many; cdr3_aa: ASSLTAERNEQF
v_call: TRBV5-1; j_call: TRBJ2-1; clone_size: many; cdr3_aa: ASSLVRDDEQF
v_call: TRBV19; j_call: TRBJ1-1; clone_size: many; cdr3_aa: ASSIGGVPEAF
v_call: TRBV20-1; j_call: TRBJ2-6; clone_size: .; cdr3_aa: SAPDTGANVLT